Listed here are 8 T cell receptor beta chains from one sample, sequenced in a study of post-analysis software for immune sequencing data. The library was made from cDNA and included unique molecular identifiers. TCRdb reprocessed the PCR reads with MiXCR, giving one entry per CDR3 protein. Here the sample spans about 820,000 distinct CDR3 sequences, approximately 57% being singletons. Overall study findings and caveats: Four or five TRBV segments (TRBV5-6, TRBV5-1 and TRBV20-1 among them) occurred more frequently in patients than in controls.

Their specific antigens are unknown. What was sequenced was blood. These receptors all stem from a girl aged 5-17 years with multiple sclerosis.

This clonotype turned up a few times. The rearrangement links TRBV7-2 to TRBJ2-1, with D unclear. V was pared by 4 bases and J by 7 bases, with 11 bases between. This CDR3 is built from 13 residues. The germline CDR1 and CDR2 sequences are SGHTA and FQGNSA. The CDR3 sequence is CASSSSIWNEQFF. The DNA of the CDR3 is TGTGCCAGCAGCTCATCAATTTGGAATGAGCAGTTCTTC.

The chain is built from TRBV18 and TRBJ1-1; D gene ambiguous. CDR1 is KGHSH and CDR2 is LQKENI in the germline V gene. This CDR3 is 13 amino acids long. V was shortened by 4 bases and J by 6 bases, with 12 bases between the two germline ends. For the CDR3, the DNA is TGTGCCAGCTCACGGACCCCTCCGGCTGAAGCTTTCTTT. Protein: CASSRTPPAEAFF.

This clonotype was counted between two and nine times. V usage is TRBV6-5 and J usage is TRBJ1-2, with D maybe TRBD1 (5 bases). This CDR3 is built from 15 residues. Looked up from germline, CDR1 is MNHEY and CDR2 is SVGAGI. Trimming pared 6 bases from V and 8 bases from J, leaving 22 bases between. The CDR3 nucleotides read TGTGCCAGCAGAACCGAGGGACCGGGCCGTTCGGGCTACACCTTC. Amino acids: CASRTEGPGRSGYTF.

This clonotype was counted only a few times. The chain recombines TRBV6-5 with TRBJ1-6; D is possibly TRBD1 (5 bases). CDR1 MNHEY and CDR2 SVGAGI come from the germline V gene. Deletions cut 6 bases from V and 11 bases from J, with 20 bases between. This CDR3 comprises 15 residues. In DNA, the CDR3 is TGTGCCAGCAGGGACACCTGGGCCAACCACCCACCCCTCCACTTT. This sequence encodes CASRDTWANHPPLHF.

In nucleotides, the CDR3 is TGTGCCAGCAGCCAAGATAGGGGAACCTCCTACGAGCAGTACTTC. Translated: CASSQDRGTSYEQYF. The chain recombines TRBV3-1 with TRBJ2-7; D possibly corresponds to TRBD1 (5 bases). Trimming stripped 0 bases from V and 0 bases from J, with 9 bases between. The CDR3 contains 15 residues. CDR1 LGHDT and CDR2 YNNKEL come from the germline V gene (reference sequence).

The rearrangement joins TRBV12-3 or TRBV12-4 to TRBJ2-1, with D unresolved. V lost 10 bases to trimming and J lost 3 bases, with 13 bases between them. The CDR3 extends over 13 amino acids. CDR3 sequence: CATRAPVYNEQFF. DNA for the CDR3: TGTGCCACCCGGGCTCCTGTCTACAATGAGCAGTTCTTC.

This chain joins TRBV4-1 and TRBJ1-1; no clear D gene. Trimming shortened V by 5 bases and J by 1 base, and 14 bases separated the two germline ends. Germline V gene lookup returns CDR1 MGHRA and CDR2 YSYEKL. This CDR3 contains 15 residues. CDR3 DNA sequence: TGCGCCAGCAGCGCCATATTGACTGGGAACACTGAAGCTTTCTTT. It is translated as CASSAILTGNTEAFF.

This clonotype appeared once. This chain uses TRBV6-5 with TRBJ1-3, with 7 bases fitting TRBD1. The germline CDR1 and CDR2 sequences are MNHEY and SVGAGI. The trim removed 6 bases at V and 0 bases at J, leaving 8 bases unmatched. The CDR3 extends over 16 amino acids. Here the CDR3 reads CASSSGTALSGNTIYF. CDR3 bases: TGTGCCAGCAGCTCCGGGACAGCCCTCTCTGGAAACACCATATATTTT.